The 24 T cell receptor beta chains reported below all come from one sample, sequenced in a study of cytomegalovirus exposure and HLA in healthy donors. The PCR had 60 Vbeta and 13 Jbeta primers. TCRdb keeps only in-frame clones here, not all; method: immunoSEQ multiplex PCR. The table shows 110,000 to 150,000 clones, with 70% to 90% occurring only once. The specimen was PBMCs. Receptors originate from a woman in her forties in good health and CMV-seropositive.

The chain couples TRBV6-9 to TRBJ2-7; TRBD1 aligns across 9 bases. CDR3 length: 15 residues. V lost 4 bases and J lost 3; bases outside the gene matches: 7. Germline lookup yields CDR1 MNHGY and CDR2 SVAAGI. Here the CDR3 reads CASSSNRDRDYEQYF. The CDR3 bases are TGTGCCAGCAGTTCCAATCGGGACAGGGACTACGAGCAGTACTTC.

This chain joins TRBV7-3 and TRBJ2-4; unclear D gene. The CDR3 extends over 13 amino acids. CDR1 and CDR2 (germline): SGHTA, FQGTGA. V was trimmed by 5 bases and J by 6 bases, leaving 11 bases between them. CDR3 bases: TGTGCCAGCAGCGAATTTTCCGGAAACATTCAGTACTTC. Protein: CASSEFSGNIQYF.

The chain recombines TRBV2 with TRBJ2-7, with D perhaps TRBD2 (6 bases). Trimming shortened V by 3 bases and J by 7 bases, and 19 bases separated the two germline ends. This CDR3 is built from 15 residues. Germline V lookup: CDR1 SNHLY, CDR2 FYNNEI. This chain's CDR3 is CASSDIRGTTGEQYF. The CDR3 coding sequence is TGTGCCAGCAGTGACATTCGCGGGACCACGGGGGAGCAGTACTTC.

This chain uses TRBV12-5 with TRBJ2-2; unclear D gene. Looked up from germline, CDR1 is LGHNT and CDR2 is FRNRAP. CDR3 length: 13 residues. Trimming took 2 bases from V and 7 from J, leaving 8 bases between them. This CDR3 is CASGLIVGGELFF. The DNA for the CDR3 is TGTGCTAGTGGTTTGATAGTCGGCGGGGAGCTGTTTTTT. Combining the CDR3 with reference TRBV12-5 and TRBJ2-2 gives the whole variable domain DARVTQTPRHKVTEMGQEVTMRCQPILGHNTVFWYRQTMMQGLELLAYFRNRAPLDDSGMPKDRFSAEMPDATLATLKIQPSEPRDSAVYFCASGLIVGGELFFGEGSRLTVL.

This sequence joins TRBV2 and TRBJ2-7, with D unclear. Per germline, CDR1 SNHLY and CDR2 FYNNEI. The CDR3 length is 16 residues. V shed 5 bases and J shed 4 bases, with 21 bases lying between them. CDR3 sequence: CASSQNVVLARYEQYF. Here the CDR3 DNA reads TGTGCCAGCAGTCAGAACGTTGTATTAGCACGGTACGAGCAGTACTTC.

This rearrangement joins TRBV5-4 to TRBJ2-3; D may be TRBD1 (6 bases). This CDR3 region has 14 residues. V was clipped by 10 bases and J by 4 bases, with 19 bases between them. Germline loops: CDR1 SGHNT, CDR2 YYREEE (reference sequence). The CDR3 nucleotides read TGTGCCCTCGCTTGGGGGCTTGATCCAGATACGCAGTATTTT. Encoded protein: CALAWGLDPDTQYF.

This clone was seen only a few times. The J gene is TRBJ1-1, the V gene TRBV19; 7 bases line up with TRBD1. The CDR3 spans 15 residues. J gave up 1 base and V 2 bases, and 4 bases lay outside the gene matches. Per germline, CDR1 LNHDA and CDR2 SQIVND (reference sequence). This CDR3 reads CASSINRGGNTEAFF. The CDR3, as DNA: TGTGCCAGTAGTATAAACAGGGGTGGGAACACTGAAGCTTTCTTT.

The chain combines TRBV29-1 with TRBJ2-5; perhaps TRBD1 as D (5 bases). Per germline, CDR1 SQVTM and CDR2 ANQGSEA. This CDR3 contains 16 residues. With 0 bases removed from V and 2 bases from J, the gap between germline ends came to 16 bases. DNA for the CDR3: TGCAGCGTTGAAGACGTGCTGACAGTACCTCAAGAGACCCAGTACTTC. It encodes CSVEDVLTVPQETQYF.

This CDR3 reads CASSLDRGGNTIYF. The CDR3 nucleotides read TGTGCCAGCAGCTTAGACAGGGGAGGAAACACCATATATTTT. The rearrangement links TRBV7-2 to TRBJ1-3; TRBD1 matches 7 bases. The CDR3 sequence is 14 residues long. Germline V gene data show CDR1 as SGHTA and CDR2 as FQGNSA. J was trimmed by 4 bases and V by 1 base; bases with no gene match: 1.

The chain couples TRBV4-1 to TRBJ2-1; 14 bases agree with TRBD2. The length of the CDR3 is 20 residues. The V segment lost 2 bases and the J segment 10 bases; nucleotides outside the gene matches: 19. Germline values: CDR1 MGHRA, CDR2 YSYEKL. The CDR3 region has the DNA TGCGCCAGCAGCCAAAGCCGACTAGCGGGAGGGCCTGAGATAACTAAAGAGCAGTTCTTC. This codes for CASSQSRLAGGPEITKEQFF.

The gene calls are TRBV18 and TRBJ2-7; 7 positions match TRBD2. CDR1 is KGHSH, CDR2 LQKENI, per germline. The CDR3 is 14 residues long. V was pared by 1 base and J by 4 bases, with 4 bases of the junction left unmatched. The DNA for the CDR3 is TGTGCCAGCTCACCACGGAGGCGGGAGTACGAGCAGTACTTC. This translates into CASSPRRREYEQYF.

This chain joins TRBV6-4 and TRBJ1-5, with D maybe TRBD1 (6 bases). Trimming removed 1 base at V and 7 bases at J, with 11 bases between. Germline loops: CDR1 MRHNA, CDR2 SNTAGT. The CDR3 loop spans 14 amino acids. CDR3 in amino acids: CASSDLGARQPQHF. The CDR3 DNA reads TGTGCCAGCAGTGACTTGGGGGCACGGCAGCCCCAGCATTTT.

The chain couples TRBV5-1 to TRBJ1-1; D not certain. The ends were cut back, 3 bases at V and 1 base at J, with 13 bases in the middle. There are 15 residues in the CDR3. The germline gives CDR1 SGHRS, CDR2 YFSETQ. The CDR3 nucleotides are TGCGCCAGCAGCTGGGCCACGGAGGGGAACACTGAAGCTTTCTTT. Translation: CASSWATEGNTEAFF.

V is TRBV7-2 and J is TRBJ2-7; 9 bases are a match to TRBD2. This CDR3 spans 15 amino acids. In germline, CDR1 is SGHTA, CDR2 FQGNSA. After removal of 4 bases from V and 10 bases from J, the junction contained 14 bases not matched to a gene. The CDR3 sequence: CASSSESAGGPDQYF. CDR3 in DNA: TGTGCCAGCAGCTCCGAGTCGGCGGGGGGGCCGGATCAGTACTTC.

This sequence joins TRBV4-2 and TRBJ2-7; 10 bases map to TRBD1. The germline CDR1 and CDR2 sequences are LGHNA and YNFKEQ. V lost 4 bases to trimming and J lost 2 bases; unmatched junction nucleotides: 8. This CDR3 region has 16 residues. CDR3 residues: CASSLATGQGTYEQYF. DNA of the CDR3: TGTGCCAGCAGCCTAGCCACGGGACAGGGGACCTACGAGCAGTACTTC.

In nucleotides, the CDR3 is TGCGCCAGCAGCCAGGAAACTAGCGGGGGAAGCTACAATGAGCAGTTCTTC. Translating gives CASSQETSGGSYNEQFF. V usage is TRBV4-3 and J usage is TRBJ2-1; 11 bases fit TRBD2. Germline values: CDR1 LGHNA, CDR2 YSLEER. Losses at the gene ends were 3 bases for V and 3 bases for J; bases not matched to a gene: 7. The CDR3 runs to 17 residues.

This clone occurred once. The chain combines TRBV10-3 with TRBJ2-5; possible D gene TRBD1, 5 bases. The J call may be in error: the DNA end matches TRBJ2-7 better. This CDR3 contains 14 residues. Germline V gene lookup returns CDR1 ENHRY and CDR2 SYGVKD. The CDR3 nucleotides are TGTGCCATCAGTGAGGGGGCAGACCTCTACGAGCAGTACTTC. Translation: CAISEGADLYEQYF.

The chain combines TRBV5-4 with TRBJ2-1, with D perhaps matching TRBD2 (6 bases). Trimming took off 4 bases at V and 4 bases at J, with 12 bases between the two ends. CDR1 and CDR2 from the germline V gene are SGHNT and YYREEE (reference sequence). This CDR3 comprises 14 residues. The CDR3 coding sequence is TGTGCCAGCAGCCCTTCCGGGACTTACAATGAGCAGTTCTTC. Protein: CASSPSGTYNEQFF. The whole variable domain, filled in from reference TRBV5-4 and TRBJ2-1, reads ETGVTQSPTHLIKTRGQQVTLRCSSQSGHNTVSWYQQALGQGPQFIFQYYREEENGRGNFPPRFSGLQFPNYSSELNVNALELDDSALYLCASSPSGTYNEQFFGPGTRLTVL.

This chain links TRBV18 with TRBJ2-1; 11 nucleotides line up with TRBD2. CDR1 KGHSH and CDR2 LQKENI come from the germline V gene. This CDR3 has 17 residues. The V and J ends lost 1 base and 0 bases, in that order; junction bases with no gene match: 2. In DNA form, the CDR3 reads TGTGCCAGCTCACCACTGACTAGCGGGATCTCCTACAATGAGCAGTTCTTC. Translation gives CASSPLTSGISYNEQFF.

The chain is built from TRBV6-1 and TRBJ2-5; 12 bases fit TRBD2. V shed 4 bases, J shed 4 bases, and the junction held 16 bases outside the gene matches. In germline, CDR1 is MNHNS, CDR2 SASEGT. The CDR3 contains 19 residues. The DNA for the CDR3 is TGTGCCAGCAGTGTTACTAGCGGGGGGCTTGGAACCACCCCAGAGACCCAGTACTTC. Translated: CASSVTSGGLGTTPETQYF.

Comments on this clone: Other DNA sequences within the sample encode an identical CDR3. The chain couples TRBV18 to TRBJ2-7, with TRBD1 matching over 10 bases. The V gene's germline CDR1 is KGHSH and CDR2 LQKENI. CDR3 length: 13 residues. The J segment lost 3 bases and the V segment lost 6 bases, leaving 2 bases of the junction unmatched. CDR3 amino acids: CASSRDRGYEQYF. The CDR3 DNA is TGTGCCAGCTCCCGGGACAGGGGCTACGAGCAGTACTTC.

The chain combines TRBV7-3 with TRBJ1-1; D is undetermined. The CDR3 runs 14 residues. V lost 1 base to trimming and J lost 1 base, with 7 bases between them. Germline CDR1 and CDR2: SGHTA and FQGTGA. CDR3 DNA sequence: TGTGCCAGCAGCTTAAACCACGGGAACACTGAAGCTTTCTTT. Translating gives CASSLNHGNTEAFF.

This chain connects TRBV18 to TRBJ1-1; possible D gene TRBD1, 6 bases. Germline CDR1 is KGHSH and CDR2 is LQKENI. This CDR3 comprises 16 residues. V was trimmed by 3 bases and J by 2 bases, leaving 16 bases between them. The CDR3 nucleotides read TGTGCCAGCTCACCCCGACAGGTCCAAGGTAACACTGAAGCTTTCTTT. This translates into CASSPRQVQGNTEAFF.

J is TRBJ2-5 and V is TRBV29-1, with 9 bases lining up with TRBD2. The J call may not be correct, given that the DNA end is closer to TRBJ2-7. This CDR3 contains 18 residues. The V gene's germline CDR1 is SQVTM and CDR2 ANQGSEA. The CDR3 is CSATLVAGASNRGYEQYF. CDR3 DNA: TGCAGCGCGACATTGGTAGCGGGGGCCTCGAACAGGGGCTACGAGCAGTACTTC.